These 25 T cell receptor beta chains came from one sample sequenced in a study of vaccination effects on CD4 cells after COVID-19. These TCRs are of unknown antigen specificity. Antigen-specific CD4+ T cells expanded by the ViraFEST assay with viral peptide pools were then sequenced. After more than 8 days in culture, the CD4+ T cells were isolated. The healthy vaccine recipients, who had no prior SARS-CoV-2 infection, showed negative nucleocapsid antibodies. Assay used: immunoSEQ multiplex PCR; TCRdb lists only in-frame clones, some missing. This sample yields approximately 20,000 clones, of which around 72% are seen a single time; 20% to 30% belongs to the top ten. Sequenced here: CD4+ T cells from PBMCs cultured with HCoV-NL63 spike peptides, sampled before COVID-19 vaccination. The receptors were sampled from a human donor who received a COVID-19 vaccine.

The chain carries TRBV11-2 and TRBJ2-3; no reliable D call. Trimming pared 4 bases from V and 6 bases from J, leaving 8 bases between. Germline values: CDR1 SGHAT, CDR2 FQNNGV. CDR3 length equals 12 residues. The CDR3 here is CASSSQRDTQYF. The DNA of the CDR3 is TGTGCCAGCAGCTCCCAGAGGGATACGCAGTATTTT. Full variable domain (rest looked up from reference TRBV11-2 and TRBJ2-3): EAGVAQSPRYKIIEKRQSVAFWCNPISGHATLYWYQQILGQGPKLLIQFQNNGVVDDSQLPKDRFSAERLKGVDSTLKIQPAKLEDSAVYLCASSSQRDTQYFGPGTRLTVL.

This rearrangement joins TRBV19 to TRBJ1-2; D gene unclear. CDR3 length: 15 residues. Per the germline V gene, CDR1 is LNHDA and CDR2 is SQIVND (reference sequence). V lost 6 bases and J lost 5, with 19 bases in between. CDR3 coding DNA: TGTGCCAGTAGGGATGGGTCTGGAGGCGAGTATGGCTACACCTTC. Residues: CASRDGSGGEYGYTF.

The genes are TRBV29-1 and TRBJ2-5; the match to TRBD1 covers 11 bases. In germline, CDR1 is SQVTM, CDR2 ANQGSEA. The CDR3 is 14 amino acids. The ends lost 7 bases at V and 5 bases at J; junction bases unmatched: 9. The CDR3 DNA reads TGCAGCGGGGCCCGCGGGACAGGGGGGGAGACCCAGTACTTC. It is translated as CSGARGTGGETQYF.

This clone was recorded only once. The chain carries TRBV15 and TRBJ1-4; D is undetermined. CDR1 is LNHNV and CDR2 is YYDKDF in the germline V gene (reference sequence). V gave up 1 base and J gave up 5 bases, with 8 bases separating them. The CDR3 has 14 amino acids. CDR3 amino acids: CATSRGRTNEKLFF. The CDR3 DNA reads as TGTGCCACCAGCAGAGGTAGAACAAATGAAAAACTGTTTTTT.

Here the CDR3 DNA reads TGTGCCTGGAATCGTCCAGGGTTCCTGAACTATGGCTACACCTTC. Encoded protein: CAWNRPGFLNYGYTF. V is TRBV30 and J is TRBJ1-2, with D possibly being TRBD1 (5 bases). V gave up 4 bases and J gave up 2 bases, with 17 bases separating them. The germline V gene encodes CDR1 GTSNPN and CDR2 SVGIG (reference sequence). The CDR3 consists of 15 residues.

The chain has TRBV4-2 and TRBJ1-3; possibly TRBD1 for D (5 bases). The CDR3 runs 16 residues. Germline lookup yields CDR1 LGHNA and CDR2 YNFKEQ. Between the trimmed V and J ends, which lost 4 bases and 0 bases, there was a span of 13 bases. In DNA, the CDR3 is TGTGCCAGCAGCCCTGGTACAGGATCCTCTGGAAACACCATATATTTT. It translates to CASSPGTGSSGNTIYF.

The chain recombines TRBV28 with TRBJ1-3; weak D call: TRBD1 (5 bases). The ends were cut back, 3 bases at V and 3 bases at J, with 9 bases in the middle. Germline V gene data show CDR1 as MDHEN and CDR2 as SYDVKM. The CDR3 covers 14 residues. This CDR3 is CASSLEQGGNTIYF. The CDR3 bases are TGTGCCAGCAGTTTGGAGCAGGGTGGAAACACCATATATTTT.

The sample holds one count of this clone. The chain is built from TRBV6-5 and TRBJ1-3, with a possible D match to TRBD1 (5 bases). This CDR3 is 15 amino acids long. Trimming shortened V by 5 bases and J by 4 bases, and 15 bases separated the two germline ends. Per the germline V gene, CDR1 is MNHEY and CDR2 is SVGAGI. CDR3 amino acids: CASSRTLAPGNTIYF. CDR3 in DNA: TGTGCCAGCAGTCGGACACTTGCGCCGGGAAACACCATATATTTT.

This rearrangement joins TRBV4-2 to TRBJ1-5, with TRBD1 matching over 10 bases. The junction had 0 bases not matched to a gene; V was cut back by 3 bases and J by 7 bases. The germline CDR1 and CDR2 sequences are LGHNA and YNFKEQ. CDR3 length: 13 residues. This chain's CDR3 is CASSQDRGQPQHF. CDR3 in DNA: TGTGCCAGCAGCCAGGACAGGGGGCAGCCCCAGCATTTT.

V gene TRBV5-1 combines with J gene TRBJ2-3; 12 positions match TRBD2. Germline CDR1 and CDR2: SGHRS and YFSETQ. This CDR3 is built from 17 residues. The trim removed 5 bases at V and 6 bases at J, leaving 13 bases unmatched. DNA for the CDR3: TGCGCCAGCAGGCCCCTACTAGCGGGGGGCCCCCGGGATACGCAGTATTTT. Translation: CASRPLLAGGPRDTQYF.

This clone has a handful of counts. This chain links TRBV29-1 with TRBJ1-3, with D tentatively TRBD1 (5 bases). Deletions cut 6 bases from V and 0 bases from J, with 12 bases between. The CDR3 contains 14 residues. The germline CDR1 and CDR2 sequences are SQVTM and ANQGSEA. CDR3 DNA sequence: TGCAGCGTGGTCGACAGACGCTCTGGAAACACCATATATTTT. It yields the protein CSVVDRRSGNTIYF. Drawing the rest from reference TRBV29-1 and TRBJ1-3, the complete variable domain is SAVISQKPSRDICQRGTSLTIQCQVDSQVTMMFWYRQQPGQSLTLIATANQGSEATYESGFVIDKFPISRPNLTFSTLTVSNMSPEDSSIYLCSVVDRRSGNTIYFGEGSWLTVV.

The chain is built from TRBV19 and TRBJ2-5; 12 positions match TRBD2. CDR1 LNHDA and CDR2 SQIVND come from the germline V gene (reference sequence). CDR3 length equals 17 residues. V was clipped by 6 bases and J by 4 bases; unmatched bases: 12. Here the CDR3 reads CASRKDLTSGRRETQYF. The CDR3 DNA reads TGTGCCAGTAGAAAAGACCTGACTAGCGGGAGACGAGAGACCCAGTACTTC.

The rearrangement links TRBV25-1 to TRBJ2-7; weak D call: TRBD1 (6 bases). Germline V gives CDR1 MGHDK, CDR2 SYGVNS. The CDR3 covers 12 residues. The ends were cut back, 6 bases at V and 4 bases at J, with 10 bases in the middle. The DNA for the CDR3 is TGTGCCAGCAGCCAAACAGGGTACGAGCAGTACTTC. As protein: CASSQTGYEQYF.

The V and J genes are TRBV3-1 (or the pseudogene TRBV3-2) and TRBJ2-1; 16 nucleotides line up with TRBD2. Unmatched junction bases numbered 11, after V lost 0 bases and J lost 9 bases. The CDR3 is 19 residues long. Germline V lookup: CDR1 LGHDT, CDR2 YNNKEL (reference sequence). The CDR3 bases are TGTGCCAGCAGCCAAGACCTTCCCCCGGGACTAGCGGGGGGGGCTGAGCAGTTCTTC. Encoded protein: CASSQDLPPGLAGGAEQFF.

This chain uses TRBV10-3 with TRBJ1-5; TRBD1 might be the D (5 bases). Per the germline V gene, CDR1 is ENHRY and CDR2 is SYGVKD. The CDR3 contains 15 residues. Trimming removed 0 bases from V and 4 bases from J, with 10 bases in between. CDR3 residues: CAISESQGPNQPQHF. The CDR3 DNA follows: TGTGCCATCAGTGAGTCCCAGGGTCCTAATCAGCCCCAGCATTTT.

The chain uses TRBV5-1 and TRBJ2-5, with 7 nucleotides matching TRBD1. CDR3 length: 16 residues. The germline V gene has CDR1 SGHRS and CDR2 YFSETQ. V trimming: 3 bases; J trimming: 1 base; junction bases outside the gene matches: 9. This chain's CDR3 is CASSSAGGAIQETQYF. In DNA, the CDR3 is TGCGCCAGCAGCTCCGCAGGGGGTGCGATCCAAGAGACCCAGTACTTC.

This chain uses TRBV19 with TRBJ2-4; TRBD1 aligns across 7 bases. The CDR3 consists of 15 residues. Germline values: CDR1 LNHDA, CDR2 SQIVND (reference sequence). J was trimmed by 2 bases and V by 3 bases; bases with no gene match: 4. CDR3 in amino acids: CASSIPTGTKNIQYF. In DNA form, the CDR3 reads TGTGCCAGTAGTATTCCGACAGGGACCAAAAACATTCAGTACTTC.

J is TRBJ2-1 and V is TRBV4-1; 7 bases agree with TRBD2. V lost 1 base to trimming and J lost 0 bases; unmatched junction nucleotides: 3. The germline V gene has CDR1 MGHRA and CDR2 YSYEKL. This CDR3 contains 16 residues. The CDR3 reads CASSQGRGSSYNEQFF. The DNA of the CDR3 is TGCGCCAGCAGCCAAGGGCGGGGGAGCTCCTACAATGAGCAGTTCTTC.

The CDR3 is CASSQDGNSAYEQYF. The CDR3 bases are TGTGCCAGCAGCCAAGATGGGAACAGCGCCTACGAGCAGTACTTC. The chain links TRBV4-2 to TRBJ2-7; D is uncertain. The ends were cut back, 0 bases at V and 2 bases at J, with 11 bases in the middle. The CDR3 loop spans 15 amino acids. Germline V gene lookup returns CDR1 LGHNA and CDR2 YNFKEQ.

The rearrangement links TRBV19 to TRBJ1-1, with 7 bases fitting TRBD1. The J segment lost 6 bases and the V segment lost 4 bases, leaving 14 bases of the junction unmatched. The CDR3 is 16 amino acids. Germline V gene lookup returns CDR1 LNHDA and CDR2 SQIVND (reference sequence). The CDR3 reads CASSTGQVLALSEAFF. For the CDR3, the DNA is TGTGCCAGTAGTACCGGACAGGTTCTAGCACTCTCTGAAGCTTTCTTT.

The chain links TRBV28 to TRBJ2-7; no clear D gene. Per germline, CDR1 MDHEN and CDR2 SYDVKM. V was shortened by 2 bases and J by 5 bases, with 19 bases between the two germline ends. This CDR3 spans 16 amino acids. This CDR3 is CASSLDWLKTRDEQYF. CDR3 in DNA: TGTGCCAGCAGTTTAGATTGGCTAAAAACCCGGGACGAGCAGTACTTC.

The genes are TRBV3-1 (or the pseudogene TRBV3-2) and TRBJ1-1; no reliable D call. In germline, CDR1 is LGHDT, CDR2 YNNKEL (reference sequence). The germline V and J ends were trimmed by 1 base and 10 bases, with 10 bases remaining between them. The CDR3 loop spans 12 amino acids. CDR3 sequence (DNA): TGTGCCAGCAGCCAAGGCGATCAAGGAGCTTTCTTT. This encodes CASSQGDQGAFF.

The V gene is TRBV5-1, the J gene TRBJ2-3, with TRBD2 matching over 14 bases. There are 19 residues in the CDR3. Germline assignment: CDR1 SGHRS and CDR2 YFSETQ. V was clipped by 4 bases and J by 3 bases; unmatched bases: 13. The CDR3 nucleotides are TGCGCCAGCAGCCCGGGACTAGCGGGAGTATGGGGGTTAACAGATACGCAGTATTTT. Its translation is CASSPGLAGVWGLTDTQYF.

This chain joins TRBV30 and TRBJ1-1; TRBD1 aligns across 7 bases. V shed 5 bases, J shed 6 bases, and the junction held 9 bases outside the gene matches. Per germline, CDR1 GTSNPN and CDR2 SVGIG (reference sequence). This CDR3 has 13 amino acids. The CDR3 nucleotides are TGTGCCTGGGGGAGACAGGGACTAGCTGAAGCTTTCTTT. Its protein is CAWGRQGLAEAFF.

The genes are TRBV29-1 and TRBJ1-1; possible D gene TRBD1, 5 bases. Germline V CDR1 and CDR2: SQVTM, ANQGSEA. This CDR3 contains 14 residues. The V end lost 4 bases, the J end lost 1 base, and 13 bases lay between the germline ends. CDR3 region: CSVVGRVSNTEAFF. CDR3 DNA sequence: TGCAGCGTTGTCGGCAGGGTGTCGAACACTGAAGCTTTCTTT. The full variable domain, completed using reference TRBV29-1 and TRBJ1-1, is SAVISQKPSRDICQRGTSLTIQCQVDSQVTMMFWYRQQPGQSLTLIATANQGSEATYESGFVIDKFPISRPNLTFSTLTVSNMSPEDSSIYLCSVVGRVSNTEAFFGQGTRLTVV.